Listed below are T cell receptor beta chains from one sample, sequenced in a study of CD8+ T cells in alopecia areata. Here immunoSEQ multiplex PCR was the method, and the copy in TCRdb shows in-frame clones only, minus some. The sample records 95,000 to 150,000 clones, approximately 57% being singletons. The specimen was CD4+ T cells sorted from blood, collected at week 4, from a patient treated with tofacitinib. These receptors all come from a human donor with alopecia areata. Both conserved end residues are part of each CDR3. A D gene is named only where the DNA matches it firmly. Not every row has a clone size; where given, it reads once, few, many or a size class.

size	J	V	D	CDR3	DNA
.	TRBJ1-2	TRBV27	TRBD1	CASSPQGANYGYTF	TGTGCCAGCAGTCCACAGGGGGCCAACTATGGCTACACCTTC
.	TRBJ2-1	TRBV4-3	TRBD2	CASSQDSMSGSRDEQFF	TGCGCCAGCAGCCAAGATAGTATGAGCGGGAGCAGGGATGAGCAGTTCTTC
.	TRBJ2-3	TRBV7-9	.	CASTPGAAPLGDTQYF	TGTGCCAGCACCCCCGGGGCGGCCCCCCTCGGGGATACGCAGTATTTT
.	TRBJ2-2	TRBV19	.	CASRIQGTGELFF	TGTGCCAGTAGGATACAGGGAACCGGGGAGCTGTTTTTT
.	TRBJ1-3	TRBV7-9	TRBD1	CASSRLDRGAGNTIYF	TGTGCCAGCAGCAGACTGGACAGGGGGGCTGGAAACACCATATATTTT
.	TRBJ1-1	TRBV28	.	CASSLFGRVFNTEAFF	TGTGCCAGCAGTTTATTCGGGCGGGTATTCAACACTGAAGCTTTCTTT
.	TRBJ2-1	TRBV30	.	CAWSVNNPLDEQFF	TGTGCCTGGAGTGTAAATAACCCCCTCGATGAGCAGTTCTTC
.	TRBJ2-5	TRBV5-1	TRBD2	CASSLEVSGEETQYF	TGCGCCAGCAGCTTGGAGGTTAGCGGGGAAGAGACCCAGTACTTC
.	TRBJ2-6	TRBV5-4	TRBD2	CASSLRRGDSGANVLTF	TGTGCCAGCAGCTTGAGGCGGGGGGACTCTGGGGCCAACGTCCTGACTTTC
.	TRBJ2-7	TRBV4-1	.	CASSQGAAISAYEQYF	TGCGCCAGCAGCCAAGGGGCGGCTATCTCGGCCTACGAGCAGTACTTC
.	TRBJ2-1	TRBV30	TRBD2	CAWRMGSGLAKDEQFF	TGTGCCTGGAGGATGGGGTCGGGACTAGCCAAGGATGAGCAGTTCTTC
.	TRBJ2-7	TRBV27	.	CASSSSGLAYEQYF	TGTGCCAGCAGTTCATCCGGTTTGGCCTACGAGCAGTACTTC
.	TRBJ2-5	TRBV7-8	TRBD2	CASSWGTSGRGTQYF	TGTGCCAGCAGCTGGGGGACTAGCGGTCGGGGGACCCAGTACTTC
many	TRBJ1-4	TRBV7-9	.	CASSLDNRGTLFF	TGTGCCAGCAGCTTAGACAATAGGGGGACTCTGTTTTTT
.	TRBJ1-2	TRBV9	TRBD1	CASSVDREGGYTF	TGTGCCAGCAGCGTGGACAGGGAGGGAGGCTACACCTTC
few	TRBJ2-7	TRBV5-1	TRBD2	CASSSGTSGKEQYF	TGCGCCAGCAGCTCCGGGACTAGCGGGAAGGAGCAGTACTTC
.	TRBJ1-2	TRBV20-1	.	CSATDNYGYTF	TGCAGTGCCACGGATAACTATGGCTACACCTTC
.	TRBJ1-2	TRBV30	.	CAWSDNRVGGYTF	TGTGCCTGGAGTGACAACAGGGTCGGTGGCTACACCTTC
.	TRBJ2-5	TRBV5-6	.	CASSWTANQETQYF	TGTGCCAGCAGCTGGACAGCGAACCAAGAGACCCAGTACTTC
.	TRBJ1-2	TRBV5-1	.	CASSLDVVSGYTF	TGCGCCAGCAGCTTGGATGTTGTGAGTGGCTACACCTTC
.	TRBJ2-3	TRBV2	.	CASSVDPAGPDTQYF	TGTGCCAGCAGTGTAGACCCCGCCGGCCCAGATACGCAGTATTTT
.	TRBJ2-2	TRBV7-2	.	CASSPRGKGTGELFF	TGTGCCAGCAGCCCCCGTGGGAAAGGCACCGGGGAGCTGTTTTTT
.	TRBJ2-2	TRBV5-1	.	CASGPGTPDTGELFF	TGCGCCAGCGGCCCCGGAACCCCCGACACCGGGGAGCTGTTTTTT
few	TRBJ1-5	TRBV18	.	CASSVGKAGNQPQHF	TGTGCCAGCTCGGTGGGAAAAGCTGGCAATCAGCCCCAGCATTTT
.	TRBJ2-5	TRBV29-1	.	CSVFDETQYF	TGCAGCGTTTTCGACGAGACCCAGTACTTC
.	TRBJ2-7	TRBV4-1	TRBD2	CASSPQGSLAGYYEQYF	TGCGCCAGCAGCCCCCAGGGCTCGCTAGCGGGCTATTACGAGCAGTACTTC
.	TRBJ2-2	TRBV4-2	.	CASSLRDRKNTGELFF	TGTGCCAGCAGCCTAAGAGACCGGAAGAACACCGGGGAGCTGTTTTTT
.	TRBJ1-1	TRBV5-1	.	CASSKGLDTEAFF	TGCGCCAGCAGCAAAGGACTTGACACTGAAGCTTTCTTT
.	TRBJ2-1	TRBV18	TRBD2	CASSSDKRGYNEQFF	TGTGCCAGCTCATCTGATAAGCGGGGGTACAATGAGCAGTTCTTC
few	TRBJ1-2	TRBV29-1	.	CSGTEEIYGYTF	TGCAGCGGAACAGAGGAAATCTATGGCTACACCTTC
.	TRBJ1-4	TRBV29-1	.	CSVEYVQQSEKLFF	TGCAGCGTTGAATATGTCCAACAAAGTGAAAAACTGTTTTTT
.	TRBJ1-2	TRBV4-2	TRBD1	CASSHPGTENGYTF	TGTGCCAGCAGCCATCCCGGGACAGAGAATGGCTACACCTTC
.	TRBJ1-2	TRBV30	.	CAWITLGYGYTF	TGTGCCTGGATAACCCTAGGGTATGGCTACACCTTC
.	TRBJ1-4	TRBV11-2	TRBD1	CASSLRRQGTEKLFF	TGTGCCAGCAGCTTAAGGCGACAGGGAACCGAAAAACTGTTTTTT
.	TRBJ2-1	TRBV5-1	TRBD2	CASSMTSGVSYNEQFF	TGCGCCAGCAGCATGACTAGCGGGGTCTCCTACAATGAGCAGTTCTTC
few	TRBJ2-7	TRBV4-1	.	CASSQMGMGDEQYF	TGCGCCAGCAGCCAAATGGGGATGGGGGACGAGCAGTACTTC
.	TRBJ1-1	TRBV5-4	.	CASSSGRANTEAFF	TGTGCCAGCAGCTCCGGTAGGGCGAACACTGAAGCTTTCTTT
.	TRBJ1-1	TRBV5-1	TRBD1	CASSVGTGGTEAFF	TGCGCCAGCAGCGTCGGGACAGGGGGCACTGAAGCTTTCTTT
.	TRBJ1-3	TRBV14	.	CASSPGGGLGNTIYF	TGTGCCAGCAGCCCTGGCGGGGGTCTTGGAAACACCATATATTTT
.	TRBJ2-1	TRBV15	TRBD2	CATSRDLAGNNEQFF	TGTGCCACCAGCAGAGACCTAGCGGGAAACAATGAGCAGTTCTTC
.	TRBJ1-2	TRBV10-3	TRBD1	CAIRAGTEYGYTF	TGTGCCATCAGAGCCGGGACAGAATATGGCTACACCTTC
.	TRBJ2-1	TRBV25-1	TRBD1	CASSGGTGEYNEQFF	TGTGCCAGCAGTGGGGGGACAGGGGAATACAATGAGCAGTTCTTC
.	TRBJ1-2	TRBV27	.	CASSLRGINYGYTF	TGTGCCAGCAGTTTAAGGGGGATCAACTATGGCTACACCTTC
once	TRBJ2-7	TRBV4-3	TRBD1	CASSQDAGTGSSYEQYF	TGCGCCAGCAGCCAAGATGCCGGGACAGGATCCTCCTACGAGCAGTACTTC
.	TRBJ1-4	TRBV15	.	CATSINRGIEGEKLFF	TGTGCCACCAGCATAAACCGGGGCATCGAGGGCGAAAAACTGTTTTTT
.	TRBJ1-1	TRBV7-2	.	CASSGAGTGGTEAFF	TGTGCCAGCAGTGGGGCTGGCACGGGGGGGACTGAAGCTTTCTTT
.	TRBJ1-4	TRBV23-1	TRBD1	CASTPGQPNEKLFF	TGCGCCAGCACACCGGGACAGCCTAATGAAAAACTGTTTTTT
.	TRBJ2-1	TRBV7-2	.	CASSFVSLGAYNEQFF	TGTGCCAGCAGCTTCGTGTCCCTCGGGGCCTACAATGAGCAGTTCTTC
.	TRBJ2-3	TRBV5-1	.	CASSFSSTDTQYF	TGCGCCAGCAGCTTTTCTAGCACAGATACGCAGTATTTT